This record looks at one TCR beta chain sequence and its context. Its target is not known. CDR3 length: 15 amino acids. Germline loops: CDR1 SGHTA, CDR2 FQGNSA. Trimming shortened V by 5 bases and J by 4 bases, and 16 bases separated the two germline ends. 13 Jbeta primers and 60 Vbeta primers were used for the PCR. Authors' processing steps: Later, 65 million to 85 million unique TCR beta chains were counted in an analysis, and roughly 10 million of them were shared. The repertoire was sequenced with immunoSEQ multiplex PCR; TCRdb's copy has only in-frame clones and lacks some. V and J calls plus clone size are reproduced from that table; the DNA served to infer D and trimming. The profile shows 150,000 or so clones, 75% of them singletons. The record originates from a study of cytomegalovirus exposure and HLA in healthy donors. Whole-study results and caveats: The authors assumed roughly uniform sequencing depth across donors for presence/absence analyses.

This rearrangement joins TRBV7-2 to TRBJ2-3; tentatively, D is TRBD2 (7 bases). The sequence was obtained from a female donor in good health and CMV-seronegative. The sample taken for sequencing was PBMCs. The CDR3 DNA reads as TGTGCCAGCAGCCTAGGGGGGGGCTGGGCAGATACGCAGTATTTT. Its translation: CASSLGGGWADTQYF. Full variable domain (rest looked up from reference TRBV7-2 and TRBJ2-3): GAGVSQSPSNKVTEKGKDVELRCDPISGHTALYWYRQSLGQGLEFLIYFQGNSAPDKSGLPSDRFSAERTGGSVSTLTIQRTQQEDSAVYLCASSLGGGWADTQYFGPGTRLTVL.